This entry is about one TCR beta chain. Its antigen is not known. This specimen comes from a study of OX40 agonist ivuxolimab in advanced cancers. General study findings and limits: Circulating CD4+ and CD8+ T cells showed clonal expansion by week 6 at 0.1 to 3.0 mg/kg. Normalized expansion of T-cell clones was also low for some nonresponders.

The germline V and J ends were trimmed by 6 bases and 2 bases, with 11 bases remaining between them. This CDR3 is built from 14 residues. CDR1 and CDR2 (germline): WSHSY, SAAADI. Sequencing used immunoSEQ multiplex PCR; TCRdb keeps in-frame clones, though not all of them. The table records under 65,000 clones, approximately 90% of them present only once. This clonotype was obtained from an adult with an advanced solid tumor such as melanoma, head and neck, liver or kidney cancer. Sequenced here: CD4+ or CD8+ T cells sorted from blood, sampled in a trial of the OX40 agonist ivuxolimab. The chain joins TRBV10-2 to TRBJ1-3; no reliable D call. The CDR3 loop is CASRETVAGNTIYF. CDR3 DNA: TGCGCCAGCAGAGAGACGGTGGCTGGAAACACCATATATTTT.